This T cell receptor (beta chain) was profiled in a study of T cell responses to AZD1222 COVID-19 vaccine. Study-wide results and caveats: Samples come after the peak T cell response, not at day 14. Clonal diversity was possibly underestimated, and white British individuals and females predominated among donors. Recipients of AZD1222 seropositive at baseline numbered only 6 or 7. After two AZD1222 doses, spike-specific TCR breadth and depth rose versus day 0.

As regards this clone: Its antigen is currently unknown.

Some clones are missing from TCRdb's copy, which holds only in-frame ones; the method was immunoSEQ multiplex PCR. This table has 200,000 to 250,000 clones, approximately 94% appearing once. V was clipped by 1 base and J by 2 bases; unmatched bases: 7. Per the germline V gene, CDR1 is GTSNPN and CDR2 is SVGIG (reference sequence). The CDR3 contains 17 residues. The clonotype comes from an adult who received the MenACWY meningococcal vaccine as a control. The starting material was peripheral blood, obtained 28 days after the second dose of the MenACWY control vaccine. The chain links TRBV30 to TRBJ1-5; 11 bases match TRBD1. The CDR3 DNA follows: TGTGCCTGGAGTGCCCGGACAGGGGGCGCCGGCAATCAGCCCCAGCATTTT. It codes for CAWSARTGGAGNQPQHF.